This TCR beta chain came from a study of blood T cells in healthy people across ages. This clonotype was seen a handful of times. CDR3 size: 13 residues. Unmatched junction bases numbered 1, after V lost 2 bases and J lost 5 bases. CDR1 SGDLS and CDR2 YYNGEE come from the germline V gene. RNA extraction gave at least 5 micrograms of total RNA per sample. Together with a sample-barcoded 5' primer, a J-beta primer mix was included in a second PCR lasting roughly 6 to 12 cycles. TCRdb fed the 5' RACE reads into MiXCR, producing one record per CDR3 protein. The table shows 700,000 to 950,000 distinct CDR3 sequences, with over 45% occurring only once.

The chain uses TRBV9 and TRBJ1-2; 9 nucleotides line up with TRBD1. This receptor was taken from a young man in good health. The sample taken for sequencing was blood. The CDR3 loop reads CASSVGTGYGYTF. The CDR3 DNA reads TGTGCCAGCAGCGTCGGGACAGGGTATGGCTACACCTTC.